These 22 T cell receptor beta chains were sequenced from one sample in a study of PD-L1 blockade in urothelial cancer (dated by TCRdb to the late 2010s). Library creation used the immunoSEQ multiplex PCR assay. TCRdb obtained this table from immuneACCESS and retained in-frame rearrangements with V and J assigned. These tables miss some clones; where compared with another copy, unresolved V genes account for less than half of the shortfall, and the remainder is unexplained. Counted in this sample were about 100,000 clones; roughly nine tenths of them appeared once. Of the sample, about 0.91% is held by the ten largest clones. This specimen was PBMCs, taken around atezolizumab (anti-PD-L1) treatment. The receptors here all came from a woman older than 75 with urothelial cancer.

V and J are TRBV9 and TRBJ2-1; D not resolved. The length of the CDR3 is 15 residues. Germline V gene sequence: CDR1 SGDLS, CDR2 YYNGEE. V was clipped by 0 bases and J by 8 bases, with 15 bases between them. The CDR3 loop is CASSVGRPPLHEQFF. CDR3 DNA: TGTGCCAGCAGCGTAGGGCGGCCCCCGCTCCATGAGCAGTTCTTC.

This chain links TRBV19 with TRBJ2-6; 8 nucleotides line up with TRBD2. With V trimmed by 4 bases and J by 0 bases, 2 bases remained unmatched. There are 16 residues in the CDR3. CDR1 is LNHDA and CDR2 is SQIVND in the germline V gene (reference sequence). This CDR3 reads CASSTGTSSGANVLTF. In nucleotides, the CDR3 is TGTGCCAGTAGTACGGGGACTAGCTCTGGGGCCAACGTCCTGACTTTC.

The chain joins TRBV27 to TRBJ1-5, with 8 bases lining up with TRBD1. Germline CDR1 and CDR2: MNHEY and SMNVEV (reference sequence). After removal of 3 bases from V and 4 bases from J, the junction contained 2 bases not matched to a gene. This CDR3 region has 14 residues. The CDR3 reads CASSLDRVNQPQHF. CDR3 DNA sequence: TGTGCCAGCAGTTTGGACAGGGTGAATCAGCCCCAGCATTTT.

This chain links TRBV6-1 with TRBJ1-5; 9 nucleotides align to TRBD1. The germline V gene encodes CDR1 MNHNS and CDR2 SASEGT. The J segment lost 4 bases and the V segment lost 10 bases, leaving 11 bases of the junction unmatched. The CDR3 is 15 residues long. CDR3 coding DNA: TGTGCCACCCACACCGGGACAGGGAAGAATCAGCCCCAGCATTTT. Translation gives CATHTGTGKNQPQHF.

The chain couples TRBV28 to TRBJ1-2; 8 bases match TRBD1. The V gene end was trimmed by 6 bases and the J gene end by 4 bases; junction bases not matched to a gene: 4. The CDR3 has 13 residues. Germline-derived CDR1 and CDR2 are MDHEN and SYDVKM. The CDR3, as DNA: TGTGCCAGCAGGACAGGGGAGGGCTATGGCTACACCTTC. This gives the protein CASRTGEGYGYTF.

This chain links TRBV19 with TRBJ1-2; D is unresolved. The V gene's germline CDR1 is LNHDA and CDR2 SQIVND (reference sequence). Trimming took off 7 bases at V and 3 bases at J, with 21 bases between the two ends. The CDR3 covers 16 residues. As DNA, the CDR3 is TGTGCCAGTAACGGCATGGAGCAACTAGGGTACTATGGCTACACCTTC. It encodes CASNGMEQLGYYGYTF. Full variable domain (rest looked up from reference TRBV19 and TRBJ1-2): DGGITQSPKYLFRKEGQNVTLSCEQNLNHDAMYWYRQDPGQGLRLIYYSQIVNDFQKGDIAEGYSVSREKKESFPLTVTSAQKNPTAFYLCASNGMEQLGYYGYTFGSGTRLTVV.

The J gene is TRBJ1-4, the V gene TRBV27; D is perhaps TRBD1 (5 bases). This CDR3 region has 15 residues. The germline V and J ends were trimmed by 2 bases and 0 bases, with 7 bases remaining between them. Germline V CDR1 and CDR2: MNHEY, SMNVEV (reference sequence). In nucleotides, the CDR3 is TGTGCCAGCAGTTTAAGACAGTCAACTAATGAAAAACTGTTTTTT. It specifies CASSLRQSTNEKLFF.

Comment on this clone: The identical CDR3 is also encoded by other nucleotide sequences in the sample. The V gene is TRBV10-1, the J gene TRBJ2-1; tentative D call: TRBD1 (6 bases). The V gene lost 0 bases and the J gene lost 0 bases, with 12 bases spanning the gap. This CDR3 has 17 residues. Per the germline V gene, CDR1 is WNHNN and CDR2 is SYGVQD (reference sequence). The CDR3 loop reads CASSESRQATSYNEQFF. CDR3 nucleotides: TGCGCCAGCAGTGAGTCGAGACAGGCTACCTCCTACAATGAGCAGTTCTTC.

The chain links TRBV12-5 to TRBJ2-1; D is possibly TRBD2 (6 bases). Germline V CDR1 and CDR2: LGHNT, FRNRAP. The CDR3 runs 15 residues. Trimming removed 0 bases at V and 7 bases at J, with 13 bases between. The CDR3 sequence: CASGLVLGSENEQFF. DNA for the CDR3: TGTGCTAGTGGTTTGGTACTCGGGAGCGAAAATGAGCAGTTCTTC.

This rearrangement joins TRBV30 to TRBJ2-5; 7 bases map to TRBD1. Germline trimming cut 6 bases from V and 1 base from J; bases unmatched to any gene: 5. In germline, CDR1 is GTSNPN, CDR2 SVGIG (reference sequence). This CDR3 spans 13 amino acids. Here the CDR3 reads CACSRDSQETQYF. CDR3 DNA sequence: TGTGCCTGTTCCCGGGACAGCCAAGAGACCCAGTACTTC.

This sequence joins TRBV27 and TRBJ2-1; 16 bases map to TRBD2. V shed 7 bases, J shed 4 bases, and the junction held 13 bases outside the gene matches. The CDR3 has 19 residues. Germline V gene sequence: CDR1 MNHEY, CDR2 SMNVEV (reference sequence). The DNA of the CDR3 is TGTGCCAGCACCCCCGGAAGGGGACTAGCGGGAGGGACTTACAATGAGCAGTTCTTC. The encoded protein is CASTPGRGLAGGTYNEQFF.

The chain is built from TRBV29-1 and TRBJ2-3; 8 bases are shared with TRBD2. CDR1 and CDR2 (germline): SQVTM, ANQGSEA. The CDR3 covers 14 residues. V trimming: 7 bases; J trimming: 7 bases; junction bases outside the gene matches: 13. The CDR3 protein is CSAFTSGGDHTQYF. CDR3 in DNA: TGCAGCGCCTTTACTAGCGGAGGGGACCATACGCAGTATTTT.

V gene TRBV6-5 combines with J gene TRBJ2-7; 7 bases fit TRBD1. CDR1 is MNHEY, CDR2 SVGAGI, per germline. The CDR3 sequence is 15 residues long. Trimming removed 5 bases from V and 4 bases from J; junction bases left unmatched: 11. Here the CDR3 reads CASSTEQGNLYEQYF. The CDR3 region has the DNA TGTGCCAGCAGTACCGAACAGGGGAATCTGTACGAGCAGTACTTC.

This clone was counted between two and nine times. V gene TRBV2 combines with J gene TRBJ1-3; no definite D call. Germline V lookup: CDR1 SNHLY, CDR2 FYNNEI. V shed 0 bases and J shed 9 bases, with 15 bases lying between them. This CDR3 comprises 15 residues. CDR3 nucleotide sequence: TGTGCCAGCAGTGAAGCGCGGGTCGGGGTTGCCACCATATATTTT. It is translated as CASSEARVGVATIYF.

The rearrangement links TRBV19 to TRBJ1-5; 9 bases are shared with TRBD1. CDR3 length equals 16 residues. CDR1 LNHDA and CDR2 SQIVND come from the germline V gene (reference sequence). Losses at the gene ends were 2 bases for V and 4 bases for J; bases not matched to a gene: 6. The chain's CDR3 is CASSIWGQGDNQPQHF. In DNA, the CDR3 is TGTGCCAGTAGTATATGGGGACAGGGCGATAATCAGCCCCAGCATTTT.

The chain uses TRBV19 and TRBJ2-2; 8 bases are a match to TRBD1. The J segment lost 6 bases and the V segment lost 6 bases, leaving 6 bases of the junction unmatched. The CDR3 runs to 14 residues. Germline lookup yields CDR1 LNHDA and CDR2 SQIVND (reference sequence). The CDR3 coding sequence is TGTGCCAGTAGGGAGCAGGGGGCGTCCGGGGAGCTGTTTTTT. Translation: CASREQGASGELFF.

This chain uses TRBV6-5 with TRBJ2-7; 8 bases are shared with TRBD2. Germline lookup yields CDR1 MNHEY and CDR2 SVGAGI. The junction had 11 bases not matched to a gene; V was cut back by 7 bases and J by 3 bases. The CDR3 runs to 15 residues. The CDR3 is CASMPGLAHFYEQYF. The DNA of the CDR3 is TGTGCCAGCATGCCCGGACTAGCCCATTTCTACGAGCAGTACTTC.

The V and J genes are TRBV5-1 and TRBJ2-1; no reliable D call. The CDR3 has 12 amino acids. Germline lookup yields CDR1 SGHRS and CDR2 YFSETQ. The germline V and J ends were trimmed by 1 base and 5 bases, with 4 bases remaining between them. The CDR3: CASSLSDNEQFF. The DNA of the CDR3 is TGCGCCAGCAGCTTGTCCGACAATGAGCAGTTCTTC.

In DNA, the CDR3 is TGTGCCAGCAGTCCAGGCCTTAGGCCCGTTGGCGAGCAGTACTTC. Amino acids: CASSPGLRPVGEQYF. V usage is TRBV6-5 and J usage is TRBJ2-7; D call uncertain. The CDR3 loop spans 15 amino acids. Germline V lookup: CDR1 MNHEY, CDR2 SVGAGI. Trimming stripped 5 bases from V and 6 bases from J, with 20 bases between.

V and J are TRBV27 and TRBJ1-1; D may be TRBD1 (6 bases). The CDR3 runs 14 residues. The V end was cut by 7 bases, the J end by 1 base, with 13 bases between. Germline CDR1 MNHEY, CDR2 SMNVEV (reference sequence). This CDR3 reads CASTQGISNTEAFF. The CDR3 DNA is TGTGCCAGCACCCAGGGGATCTCGAACACTGAAGCTTTCTTT.

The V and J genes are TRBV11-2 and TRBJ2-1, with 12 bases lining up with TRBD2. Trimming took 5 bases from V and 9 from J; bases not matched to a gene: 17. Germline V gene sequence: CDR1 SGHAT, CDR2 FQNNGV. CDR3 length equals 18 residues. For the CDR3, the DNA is TGTGCCAGCAGCCGAAGCGGCCCCGGACTAGCGGGAATCGGTGAGCAGTTCTTC. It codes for CASSRSGPGLAGIGEQFF.

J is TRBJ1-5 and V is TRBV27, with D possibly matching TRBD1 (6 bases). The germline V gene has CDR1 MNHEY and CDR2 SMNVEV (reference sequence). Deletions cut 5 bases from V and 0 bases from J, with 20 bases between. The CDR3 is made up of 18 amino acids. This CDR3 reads CASSPLPPGTYSNQPQHF. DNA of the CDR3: TGTGCCAGCAGTCCCCTCCCGCCAGGGACATATAGCAATCAGCCCCAGCATTTT.